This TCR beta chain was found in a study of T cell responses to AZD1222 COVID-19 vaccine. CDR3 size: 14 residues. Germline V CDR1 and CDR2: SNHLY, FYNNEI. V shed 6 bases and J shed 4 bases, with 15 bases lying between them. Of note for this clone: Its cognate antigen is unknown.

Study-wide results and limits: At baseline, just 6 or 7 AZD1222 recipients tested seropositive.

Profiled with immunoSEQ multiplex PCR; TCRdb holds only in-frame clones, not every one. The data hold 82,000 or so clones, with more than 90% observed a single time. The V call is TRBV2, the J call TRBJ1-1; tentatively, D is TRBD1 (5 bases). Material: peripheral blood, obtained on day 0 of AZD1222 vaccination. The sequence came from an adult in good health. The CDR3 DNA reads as TGTGCCAGCAGCGGGACTACGGCGATCACTGAAGCTTTCTTT. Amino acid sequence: CASSGTTAITEAFF.